This TCR beta chain was captured in a study of blood T cell repertoires in COVID-19. This CDR3 contains 13 residues. Trimming stripped 2 bases from V and 2 bases from J, with 5 bases between. The V gene's germline CDR1 is MNHEY and CDR2 SMNVEV (reference sequence). The protocol was immunoSEQ multiplex PCR, while the TCRdb copy is restricted to in-frame clones and leaves out a portion. This table has hundreds of thousands of clones, approximately 91% appearing once. This sequence joins TRBV27 and TRBJ2-3; D unresolved. The sequenced sample consisted of PBMCs or T cells enriched from blood (not recorded which). This receptor was identified in a young woman who had been exposed to COVID-19. The CDR3 sequence: CASSLIDTDTQYF. The DNA of the CDR3 is TGTGCCAGCAGTTTAATAGACACAGATACGCAGTATTTT.